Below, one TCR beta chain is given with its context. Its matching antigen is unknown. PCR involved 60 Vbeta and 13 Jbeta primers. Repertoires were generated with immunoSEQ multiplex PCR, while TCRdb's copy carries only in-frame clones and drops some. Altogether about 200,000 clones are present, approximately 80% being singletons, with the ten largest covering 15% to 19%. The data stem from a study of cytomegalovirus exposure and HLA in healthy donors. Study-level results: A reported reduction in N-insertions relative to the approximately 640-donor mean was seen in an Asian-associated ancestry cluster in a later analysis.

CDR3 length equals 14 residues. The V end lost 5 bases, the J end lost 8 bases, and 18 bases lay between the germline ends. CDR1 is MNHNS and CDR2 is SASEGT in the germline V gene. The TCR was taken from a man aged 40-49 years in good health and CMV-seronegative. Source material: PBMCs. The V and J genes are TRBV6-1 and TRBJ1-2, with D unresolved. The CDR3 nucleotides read TGTGCCAGCAGTCCCGGTCCAACTGGGCAAGGCTACACCTTC. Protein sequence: CASSPGPTGQGYTF.